The 7 T cell receptor beta chains given below trace back to one sample, sequenced in a study of shared clonotypes between healthy human individuals. The repertoire was sequenced with immunoSEQ multiplex PCR; TCRdb's copy has only in-frame clones and lacks some. The table has roughly 2.1 million clones, about 93% seen once; the top ten hold under 2%. Naive CD8 cells comprised CD45RO-negative, CCR7-positively selected cells, excluding terminally differentiated effector memory CD45RA+ cells. The specimen sequenced was naive CD8+ T cells from PBMCs. The source of these receptors is a man aged 18-30 years in good health. Some clones in this sample may be carry-over from other donors' samples.

The J gene is TRBJ1-5, the V gene TRBV5-1; TRBD1 might be the D (5 bases). Germline loops: CDR1 SGHRS, CDR2 YFSETQ. Trimming took 4 bases from V and 0 from J, leaving 8 bases between them. The CDR3 extends over 14 amino acids. CDR3 loop: CASSTGDSNQPQHF. CDR3 sequence (DNA): TGCGCCAGCAGCACAGGAGATAGCAATCAGCCCCAGCATTTT.

This clone came up once. This chain links TRBV7-9 with TRBJ2-7; 7 positions agree with TRBD1. Germline-derived CDR1 and CDR2 are SEHNR and FQNEAQ (reference sequence). This CDR3 region has 16 residues. V trimming: 8 bases; J trimming: 0 bases; junction bases outside the gene matches: 13. This chain's CDR3 is CASGQDPTESSYEQYF. DNA for the CDR3: TGTGCCAGCGGACAGGACCCCACAGAAAGCTCCTACGAGCAGTACTTC.

Of note for this clone: This specimen includes other DNA sequences encoding the same CDR3. The chain employs TRBV4-1 and TRBJ2-7, with 7 bases fitting TRBD1. CDR3 length equals 15 residues. Germline V gives CDR1 MGHRA, CDR2 YSYEKL. Losses at the gene ends were 3 bases for V and 0 bases for J; bases not matched to a gene: 5. The CDR3 sequence is CASSQDDRASYEQYF. The CDR3 nucleotides are TGCGCCAGCAGCCAGGACGACAGGGCCTCCTACGAGCAGTACTTC.

This chain joins TRBV4-3 and TRBJ2-2; TRBD2 aligns across 8 bases. CDR1 is LGHNA, CDR2 YSLEER, per germline. This CDR3 comprises 16 residues. Trimming took 4 bases from V and 5 from J; bases not matched to a gene: 9. The CDR3 bases are TGCGCCAGCAGCCCGCCCGGTGCGGGAGGTACCGGGGAGCTGTTTTTT. It yields the protein CASSPPGAGGTGELFF.

The CDR3 sequence is CASRNTRNTEAFF. The CDR3 DNA reads TGTGCCAGCAGAAATACAAGGAACACTGAAGCTTTCTTT. The J gene is TRBJ1-1, the V gene TRBV5-8; no firm D call. Germline assignment: CDR1 SGHTS and CDR2 YDEGEE. V was pared by 5 bases and J by 1 base, with 9 bases between. The CDR3 spans 13 residues.

V is TRBV28 and J is TRBJ2-1; TRBD2 matches 12 bases. Losses at the gene ends were 5 bases for V and 7 bases for J; bases not matched to a gene: 6. The CDR3 spans 15 residues. Germline loops: CDR1 MDHEN, CDR2 SYDVKM. CDR3 sequence: CASSIPGLAGNEQFF. The CDR3 nucleotides read TGTGCCAGCAGTATCCCGGGACTAGCGGGTAATGAGCAGTTCTTC. The entire variable domain, with the rest obtained from reference TRBV28 and TRBJ2-1, is as follows: DVKVTQSSRYLVKRTGEKVFLECVQDMDHENMFWYRQDPGLGLRLIYFSYDVKMKEKGDIPEGYSVSREKKERFSLILESASTNQTSMYLCASSIPGLAGNEQFFGPGTRLTVL.

The chain is built from TRBV27 and TRBJ2-3; 8 nucleotides match TRBD2. V lost 3 bases, J lost 6 bases, and 14 bases stayed unmatched. Germline CDR1 reads MNHEY; CDR2 reads SMNVEV (reference sequence). The CDR3 has 17 residues. CDR3 sequence (DNA): TGTGCCAGCAGTTTCCTTCCCGGGACTAGTACCGGGGATACGCAGTATTTT. Amino acids: CASSFLPGTSTGDTQYF.